Following are 22 T cell receptor beta chains from one sample sequenced in a study of CD8+ T cells in alopecia areata. Sequencing templates came from extracted RNA that was reverse transcribed into cDNA. The data were produced by immunoSEQ multiplex PCR, yet TCRdb's version contains in-frame clones alone and is incomplete. The sample lists 110,000 or so clones, roughly 68% seen once, with roughly 3.1% in the top ten. Sequenced material: CD4+ T cells sorted from blood. The receptors were sampled from a human donor in good health.

The rearrangement links TRBV18 to TRBJ2-5; 12 bases are shared with TRBD2. The J segment lost 3 bases and the V segment lost 1 base, leaving 6 bases of the junction unmatched. The CDR3 sequence is 17 residues long. Germline V gene data show CDR1 as KGHSH and CDR2 as LQKENI. CDR3: CASSPLPRTSGEETQYF. CDR3 DNA: TGTGCCAGCTCACCACTCCCGAGGACTAGCGGGGAAGAGACCCAGTACTTC.

This clone has a handful of counts. CDR3: CAWSRTSGSYNEQFF. The CDR3 DNA reads as TGTGCCTGGAGTCGGACTAGCGGCTCCTACAATGAGCAGTTCTTC. This chain joins TRBV30 and TRBJ2-1; TRBD2 aligns across 10 bases. With 2 bases clipped from V and 0 bases from J, the junction kept 1 base outside the gene matches. The CDR3 loop spans 15 amino acids. The germline V gene encodes CDR1 GTSNPN and CDR2 SVGIG (reference sequence).

In nucleotides, the CDR3 is TGCGCCAGCAGCGCACTAGCGGGGGGGCCCTACGAGCAGTACTTC. It codes for CASSALAGGPYEQYF. The chain uses TRBV4-1 and TRBJ2-7, with 13 bases matching TRBD2. This CDR3 is 15 amino acids long. Germline V CDR1 and CDR2: MGHRA, YSYEKL. Germline trimming cut 5 bases from V and 2 bases from J; bases unmatched to any gene: 3.

The V call is TRBV29-1, the J call TRBJ2-5, with D possibly being TRBD2 (5 bases). This CDR3 has 15 amino acids. Per germline, CDR1 SQVTM and CDR2 ANQGSEA. V was cut by 0 bases and J by 5 bases, with 16 bases left in between. DNA for the CDR3: TGCAGCGTTGAAGAGGCTTCAGGAGGTCCGGAGACCCAGTACTTC. Protein: CSVEEASGGPETQYF.

This chain connects TRBV5-6 to TRBJ1-2, with 7 bases matching TRBD1. The CDR3 totals 14 residues. V shed 5 bases, J shed 7 bases, and the junction held 11 bases outside the gene matches. Germline CDR1 and CDR2: SGHDT and YYEEEE. For the CDR3, the DNA is TGTGCCAGCAGACAAACAGGGGTAAATGGTGGCTACACCTTC. Translation gives CASRQTGVNGGYTF.

The rearrangement links TRBV15 to TRBJ1-1; D ambiguous. The CDR3 spans 14 residues. Trimming left V 0 bases short and J 8 bases short, with 13 bases between. CDR1 and CDR2 from the germline V gene are LNHNV and YYDKDF (reference sequence). CDR3: CATSRETGWGEAFF. The CDR3 region has the DNA TGTGCCACCAGCAGAGAGACCGGGTGGGGAGAAGCTTTCTTT.

The rearrangement uses TRBV2 and TRBJ1-1; no clear D. Per the germline V gene, CDR1 is SNHLY and CDR2 is FYNNEI. The CDR3 covers 13 residues. The V and J ends lost 1 base and 4 bases respectively, with 7 bases between them. The CDR3 loop reads CASSEGIATEAFF. In nucleotides, the CDR3 is TGTGCCAGCAGTGAAGGTATTGCCACTGAAGCTTTCTTT.

The sample holds a few counts of this clone. CDR3 sequence: CAWSVRDETQYF. CDR3 nucleotides: TGTGCCTGGAGTGTTCGGGATGAGACCCAGTACTTC. V usage is TRBV30 and J usage is TRBJ2-5; a possible D gene is TRBD2 (5 bases). Germline V gene data show CDR1 as GTSNPN and CDR2 as SVGIG (reference sequence). The CDR3 loop spans 12 amino acids. Trimming cost V 0 bases and J 5 bases, with 7 bases left between them.

This CDR3 is CASSLAESSYEQYF. The CDR3 DNA reads TGCGCCAGCAGCTTGGCCGAGAGCTCCTACGAGCAGTACTTC. The V call is TRBV5-1, the J call TRBJ2-7, with no clear D. V lost 0 bases and J lost 0, with 7 bases in between. The CDR3 is 14 amino acids. Germline CDR1 reads SGHRS; CDR2 reads YFSETQ.

The gene calls are TRBV5-1 and TRBJ2-2, with 10 bases fitting TRBD2. The CDR3 covers 16 residues. The V gene's germline CDR1 is SGHRS and CDR2 YFSETQ. The V segment lost 4 bases and the J segment 6 bases; nucleotides outside the gene matches: 9. The DNA for the CDR3 is TGCGCCAGCAGCCCGCGACTAGCGGGTATGGCCGGGGAGCTGTTTTTT. It codes for CASSPRLAGMAGELFF. Using reference TRBV5-1 and TRBJ2-2 for the parts outside the CDR3, the full variable domain is KAGVTQTPRYLIKTRGQQVTLSCSPISGHRSVSWYQQTPGQGLQFLFEYFSETQRNKGNFPGRFSGRQFSNSRSEMNVSTLELGDSALYLCASSPRLAGMAGELFFGEGSRLTVL.

The chain links TRBV30 to TRBJ1-4, with a weak D call TRBD1 (5 bases). The V end lost 4 bases, the J end lost 8 bases, and 17 bases lay between the germline ends. There are 14 residues in the CDR3. Germline values: CDR1 GTSNPN, CDR2 SVGIG (reference sequence). Here the CDR3 reads CAWNAGLGREKLFF. CDR3 bases: TGTGCCTGGAACGCGGGACTGGGGCGGGAAAAACTGTTTTTT.

V gene TRBV18 combines with J gene TRBJ2-2, with D possibly being TRBD2 (5 bases). CDR1 KGHSH and CDR2 LQKENI come from the germline V gene. Trimming took 0 bases from V and 4 from J, leaving 12 bases between them. The CDR3 has 16 amino acids. The CDR3 region has the DNA TGTGCCAGCTCACCACCCGGCGGACGGGGCACCGGGGAGCTGTTTTTT. Translated: CASSPPGGRGTGELFF.

V usage is TRBV18 and J usage is TRBJ2-7, with D hard to call. CDR3 length: 14 residues. The V gene's germline CDR1 is KGHSH and CDR2 LQKENI. The V and J ends lost 0 bases and 4 bases respectively, with 10 bases between them. The CDR3, as DNA: TGTGCCAGCTCACCACCGGGATCCTTATACGAGCAGTACTTC. Its translation: CASSPPGSLYEQYF.

The chain employs TRBV5-6 and TRBJ1-6; unclear D gene. V lost 4 bases and J 9 bases, leaving 17 bases between the germline ends. There are 15 residues in the CDR3. Germline loops: CDR1 SGHDT, CDR2 YYEEEE. CDR3 amino acids: CASSPGSSGISPLHF. The CDR3 DNA follows: TGTGCCAGCAGCCCGGGGAGCAGTGGGATTTCACCCCTCCACTTT.

About this clone itself: No conserved phenylalanine or tryptophan is present at the end of the CDR3, so a read error is the likely explanation. Because the CDR3's place on the DNA is in doubt, the DNA is left out and the CDR3 is given as listed by TCRdb. V is TRBV6-6 and J is TRBJ1-6. Germline CDR1 reads MNHNY; CDR2 reads SVGAGI (reference sequence). Ends included, the CDR3 has 8 residues. The CDR3 sequence is CASTLRNC.

The chain has TRBV2 and TRBJ1-2; unclear D gene. There are 9 residues in the CDR3. Germline-derived CDR1 and CDR2 are SNHLY and FYNNEI. Trimming removed 8 bases at V and 13 bases at J, with 11 bases between. The CDR3 DNA reads as TGTGCCAGCGGCTCTGCGGTCACCTTC. This gives the protein CASGSAVTF.

The V and J genes are TRBV5-1 and TRBJ1-2; D not certain. The CDR3 runs 14 residues. The V end lost 6 bases, the J end lost 8 bases, and 20 bases lay between the germline ends. Looked up from germline, CDR1 is SGHRS and CDR2 is YFSETQ. The CDR3 bases are TGCGCCAGCACCCTTGACGAAAAAGCGCGGGGCTACACCTTC. Its protein is CASTLDEKARGYTF. The variable domain in full, completed from reference TRBV5-1 and TRBJ1-2, reads KAGVTQTPRYLIKTRGQQVTLSCSPISGHRSVSWYQQTPGQGLQFLFEYFSETQRNKGNFPGRFSGRQFSNSRSEMNVSTLELGDSALYLCASTLDEKARGYTFGSGTRLTVV.

This clone was seen only a few times. The rearrangement joins TRBV2 to TRBJ2-7, with TRBD1 matching 8 bases. V lost 2 bases to trimming and J lost 4 bases; unmatched junction nucleotides: 7. This CDR3 is built from 15 residues. Germline CDR1 is SNHLY and CDR2 is FYNNEI. CDR3: CASSESGTGAYEQYF. CDR3 sequence (DNA): TGTGCCAGCAGTGAATCGGGGACAGGCGCGTACGAGCAGTACTTC. Drawing the rest from reference TRBV2 and TRBJ2-7, the complete variable domain is EPEVTQTPSHQVTQMGQEVILRCVPISNHLYFYWYRQILGQKVEFLVSFYNNEISEKSEIFDDQFSVERPDGSNFTLKIRSTKLEDSAMYFCASSESGTGAYEQYFGPGTRLTVT.

This clone was counted between two and nine times. The chain recombines TRBV29-1 with TRBJ1-2; D is ambiguous. CDR1 is SQVTM, CDR2 ANQGSEA, per germline. Trimming removed 6 bases at V and 4 bases at J, with 21 bases between. The CDR3 has 15 amino acids. CDR3 sequence (DNA): TGCAGCGTCCGAACCCTCGAGGGATATGGCTATGGCTACACCTTC. This gives the protein CSVRTLEGYGYGYTF.

The V and J genes are TRBV7-9 and TRBJ1-5; 12 bases map to TRBD1. V lost 5 bases, J lost 7 bases, and 6 bases stayed unmatched. Per the germline V gene, CDR1 is SEHNR and CDR2 is FQNEAQ (reference sequence). The CDR3 consists of 15 residues. CDR3 sequence reads: CASSGTGGESQPQHF. CDR3 DNA sequence: TGTGCCAGCAGCGGGACAGGGGGCGAATCCCAGCCCCAGCATTTT.

This clone was counted a few times. This chain links TRBV6-5 with TRBJ2-7, with TRBD1 matching 7 bases. The V and J ends lost 2 bases and 2 bases, in that order; junction bases with no gene match: 6. Germline CDR1 and CDR2: MNHEY and SVGAGI. The CDR3 has 15 amino acids. CDR3 loop: CASSYDRDRAYEQYF. CDR3 DNA sequence: TGTGCCAGCAGTTACGACAGAGACAGGGCCTACGAGCAGTACTTC.

The CDR3 DNA reads as TGTGCCAGCAGCCTGGACACGAATCAGCCCCAGCATTTT. Its protein is CASSLDTNQPQHF. The J gene is TRBJ1-5, the V gene TRBV5-4, with a possible D match to TRBD1 (5 bases). The CDR3 is made up of 13 amino acids. Trimming removed 4 bases at V and 4 bases at J, with 9 bases between. CDR1 and CDR2 from the germline V gene are SGHNT and YYREEE (reference sequence).